This T cell receptor beta chain was captured by sequencing in a study of OX40 agonist ivuxolimab in advanced cancers. Study details: With a range of roughly 20 to 90, age averaged approximately 64 years, and around 83% were male. Study conclusions and caveats: More expanded clones were found, on average, in CD8+ than in CD4+ T cells.

Assay used: immunoSEQ multiplex PCR; TCRdb lists only in-frame clones, some missing. The sample gives 98,000 or so clones, around 94% of which show up once; less than 0.2% is in the top ten. With respect to this clone: The antigen is unknown.

Germline V CDR1 and CDR2: SGHTA, FQGNSA. CDR3 size: 14 residues. V lost 5 bases, J lost 7 bases, and 15 bases lay in between. The TCR originated in an adult with an advanced solid tumor such as melanoma, head and neck, liver or kidney cancer. This chain joins TRBV7-2 and TRBJ2-1; D may match TRBD1 or TRBD2 (5 bases each). This specimen was CD4+ or CD8+ T cells sorted from blood, taken in a trial of the OX40 agonist ivuxolimab. The CDR3 sequence is CASSPGTHSNEQFF. CDR3 bases: TGTGCCAGCAGCCCGGGGACCCACTCAAATGAGCAGTTCTTC.